Listed below are T cell receptor beta chains from one sample, sequenced in a study of blood T cell repertoires in COVID-19. Produced via immunoSEQ multiplex PCR; TCRdb's table is partial and in-frame only. The profile shows under 50,000 clones, 80% to 90% of them singletons. The specimen sequenced was peripheral blood. The receptor source for this set is a human donor in a cohort sampled during active COVID-19. Both conserved end residues are part of each CDR3. D genes are given only for firm matches. The size entry is marked missing in some rows and otherwise reads once, few, many or a size class.

J: TRBJ1-2
size: .
length: 13
V: TRBV29-1
D: .
DNA: TGCAGCGTTGAAGGGCTTTGGCTGGATGGCTACACCTTC
CDR3: CSVEGLWLDGYTF

J: TRBJ2-3
size: .
length: 17
V: TRBV2
D: TRBD2
DNA: TGTGCCAGCCAGGGGCTGAGGGGCGGGAGGGTTGTAGATACGCAGTATTTT
CDR3: CASQGLRGGRVVDTQYF

J: TRBJ2-1
size: .
length: 15
V: TRBV7-2
D: TRBD2
DNA: TGTGCCAGCAGTCCTAGCGGGGGAGCTTACAATGAGCAGTTCTTC
CDR3: CASSPSGGAYNEQFF

J: TRBJ2-2
size: .
length: 16
V: TRBV5-1
D: TRBD1
DNA: TGCGCCAGCAGCCCATGGACAGGGAAAAACACCGGGGAGCTGTTTTTT
CDR3: CASSPWTGKNTGELFF

J: TRBJ1-2
size: .
length: 11
V: TRBV20-1
D: .
DNA: TGCAGCGGGGACTCGGTGGGGGGCTACACCTTC
CDR3: CSGDSVGGYTF

J: TRBJ2-3
size: .
length: 11
V: TRBV11-2
D: .
DNA: TGTGCCAGCAGCTTAGTGGGGCCCCAGTATTTT
CDR3: CASSLVGPQYF

J: TRBJ2-1
size: few
length: 17
V: TRBV7-2
D: .
DNA: TGTGCCAGCAGCTTAGGTCTCAGGGGGGCCTCCTACAATGAGCAGTTCTTC
CDR3: CASSLGLRGASYNEQFF

J: TRBJ2-1
size: .
length: 15
V: TRBV15
D: .
DNA: TGTGCCACCAGCAGAGATACCGGGAACTACAATGAGCAGTTCTTC
CDR3: CATSRDTGNYNEQFF

J: TRBJ2-3
size: .
length: 14
V: TRBV7-6
D: TRBD2
DNA: TGTGCCAGCAGCTCGCGGGGGGGCGAGGATACGCAGTATTTT
CDR3: CASSSRGGEDTQYF

J: TRBJ1-1
size: .
length: 16
V: TRBV11-2
D: .
DNA: TGTGCCAGCAGCTTAGATTCAGGGTTCGATAACACTGAAGCTTTCTTT
CDR3: CASSLDSGFDNTEAFF

J: TRBJ1-5
size: .
length: 15
V: TRBV15
D: .
DNA: TGTGCCACCAGCAGAGATCGGGGGTCCAATCAGCCCCAGCATTTT
CDR3: CATSRDRGSNQPQHF

J: TRBJ1-5
size: once
length: 14
V: TRBV5-5
D: .
DNA: TGTGCCAGCAGCCATAATCTTCCCAGGGCGCCCCAGCATTTT
CDR3: CASSHNLPRAPQHF

J: TRBJ2-3
size: .
length: 14
V: TRBV19
D: TRBD1
DNA: TGTGCCAGTAGTATAAACAGGGGGACAGATACGCAGTATTTT
CDR3: CASSINRGTDTQYF

J: TRBJ2-1
size: .
length: 13
V: TRBV5-1
D: .
DNA: TGCGCCAGCAGACAACAGGGTAGGAATGAGCAGTTCTTC
CDR3: CASRQQGRNEQFF

J: TRBJ2-1
size: .
length: 13
V: TRBV5-4
D: .
DNA: TGTGCCAGCAGCTTGGCCGGGTTTAATGAGCAGTTCTTC
CDR3: CASSLAGFNEQFF

J: TRBJ1-4
size: .
length: 14
V: TRBV5-8
D: .
DNA: TGTGCCAGCAGCTTGGAGGGGTCTAATGAAAAACTGTTTTTT
CDR3: CASSLEGSNEKLFF

J: TRBJ1-1
size: .
length: 13
V: TRBV5-3
D: TRBD1
DNA: TGTGCCAGAAGCAATGACAGGGGCACTGAAGCTTTCTTT
CDR3: CARSNDRGTEAFF

J: TRBJ2-1
size: .
length: 16
V: TRBV6-6
D: .
DNA: TGTGCCAGCAGTTACGGACGGAAGGGAGAATCGGCTGAGCAGTTCTTC
CDR3: CASSYGRKGESAEQFF

J: TRBJ2-1
size: .
length: 19
V: TRBV6-2/TRBV6-3
D: TRBD2
DNA: TGTGCCAGCAGTTTAATCCCGGGACTAGCGGGGGACACCTACAATGAGCAGTTCTTC
CDR3: CASSLIPGLAGDTYNEQFF

J: TRBJ1-2
size: once
length: 15
V: TRBV3-1/TRBV3-2
D: .
DNA: TGTGCCAGCAGCCAATCCGGGAATCTTAGCTATGGCTACACCTTC
CDR3: CASSQSGNLSYGYTF

J: TRBJ2-7
size: once
length: 14
V: TRBV30
D: TRBD2
DNA: TGTGCCTGGAGTGCCGCTAGCGGGGCGGTCGAGCAGTACTTC
CDR3: CAWSAASGAVEQYF

J: TRBJ2-3
size: .
length: 16
V: TRBV20-1
D: TRBD2
DNA: TGCAGTGCTGGTGGACTAGCGGGGGGGCGGGGAGATACGCAGTATTTT
CDR3: CSAGGLAGGRGDTQYF

J: TRBJ1-1
size: .
length: 16
V: TRBV5-1
D: TRBD1
DNA: TGCGCCAGCAGCTTCGGACAGGGTGTTAGAGACACTGAAGCTTTCTTT
CDR3: CASSFGQGVRDTEAFF

J: TRBJ1-3
size: .
length: 15
V: TRBV15
D: .
DNA: TGTGCCACCAGCAGAGAGGCACGCTCTGGAAACACCATATATTTT
CDR3: CATSREARSGNTIYF

J: TRBJ1-4
size: .
length: 18
V: TRBV7-8
D: .
DNA: TGTGCCAGCAGCTTAGAGGGGACTGGTCCGGCGGCTAATGAAAAACTGTTTTTT
CDR3: CASSLEGTGPAANEKLFF

J: TRBJ2-2
size: .
length: 16
V: TRBV4-3
D: TRBD2
DNA: TGCGCCAGCAGCCTCGGACTAGCATTGAACACCGGGGAGCTGTTTTTT
CDR3: CASSLGLALNTGELFF

J: TRBJ2-3
size: .
length: 14
V: TRBV6-5
D: .
DNA: TGTGCCAGCAGTTACTCCGGGGTCACAGATACGCAGTATTTT
CDR3: CASSYSGVTDTQYF

J: TRBJ2-1
size: .
length: 15
V: TRBV15
D: .
DNA: TGTGCCACCAGTCCGCTCCAAGGCGGCTACAATGAGCAGTTCTTC
CDR3: CATSPLQGGYNEQFF

J: TRBJ2-7
size: .
length: 12
V: TRBV28
D: TRBD2
DNA: TGTGCCAGCAGGCTACCCCTGGGAGGGATGACCTTC
CDR3: CASRLPLGGMTF

J: TRBJ2-1
size: .
length: 16
V: TRBV23-1
D: .
DNA: TGCGCCAGCAGTCAATCGCCAGACTGCTCCTACAATGAGCAGTTCTTC
CDR3: CASSQSPDCSYNEQFF

J: TRBJ2-1
size: .
length: 15
V: TRBV6-2/TRBV6-3
D: .
DNA: TGTGCCAGCAGTTATCCGGGAAGCTCCTACAATGAGCAGTTCTTC
CDR3: CASSYPGSSYNEQFF

J: TRBJ2-5
size: .
length: 13
V: TRBV12-3/TRBV12-4
D: TRBD2
DNA: TGTGCCAGCGGAGCGGGGTTTGGAGAGACCCAGTACTTC
CDR3: CASGAGFGETQYF

J: TRBJ1-1
size: .
length: 11
V: TRBV28
D: TRBD1
DNA: TGTGCCAGCAGCTTTGACAGGGGAACTTTCTTT
CDR3: CASSFDRGTFF

J: TRBJ2-1
size: .
length: 16
V: TRBV6-5
D: TRBD2
DNA: TGTGCCAGCAGTTACTCCCCTCGACTAGCCCCTTCTGAGCAGTTCTTC
CDR3: CASSYSPRLAPSEQFF

J: TRBJ2-7
size: few
length: 13
V: TRBV5-6
D: .
DNA: TGTGCCAGCAGCTCGGACAGAACCTACGAGCAGTACTTC
CDR3: CASSSDRTYEQYF

J: TRBJ2-7
size: .
length: 14
V: TRBV24-1
D: TRBD1
DNA: TGTGCCACCACCGAGACAGGGGGTGGTCACGAGCAGTACTTC
CDR3: CATTETGGGHEQYF

J: TRBJ1-2
size: .
length: 14
V: TRBV6-1
D: .
DNA: TGTGCCAGCAGTGAATGGGGCACGAGAGGAGGCTACACCTTC
CDR3: CASSEWGTRGGYTF

J: TRBJ2-1
size: .
length: 17
V: TRBV9
D: .
DNA: TGTGCCAGCAGCGTAGTCCCGCGGTCGGGGGTGCTCAATGAGCAGTTCTTC
CDR3: CASSVVPRSGVLNEQFF

J: TRBJ2-1
size: .
length: 16
V: TRBV9
D: TRBD2
DNA: TGTGCCAGCAGCGTAGCTACGAGCGGGGGGGCAAATGAGCAGTTCTTC
CDR3: CASSVATSGGANEQFF

J: TRBJ1-1
size: .
length: 12
V: TRBV28
D: TRBD1
DNA: TGTGCCAGCGGACAGGGATTCACTGAAGCTTTCTTT
CDR3: CASGQGFTEAFF

J: TRBJ1-1
size: .
length: 11
V: TRBV3-1/TRBV3-2
D: .
DNA: TGTGCCAGCAGCTCCCAAACTGAAGCTTTCTTT
CDR3: CASSSQTEAFF

J: TRBJ2-5
size: .
length: 15
V: TRBV19
D: .
DNA: TGTGCCAGTAGTATTGTGGGGGGGCCGAGGGAGACCCAGTACTTC
CDR3: CASSIVGGPRETQYF

J: TRBJ1-1
size: .
length: 14
V: TRBV6-5
D: TRBD1
DNA: TGTGCCAGCAGCTCCGACAGGGTACTTTCTGAAGCTTTCTTT
CDR3: CASSSDRVLSEAFF